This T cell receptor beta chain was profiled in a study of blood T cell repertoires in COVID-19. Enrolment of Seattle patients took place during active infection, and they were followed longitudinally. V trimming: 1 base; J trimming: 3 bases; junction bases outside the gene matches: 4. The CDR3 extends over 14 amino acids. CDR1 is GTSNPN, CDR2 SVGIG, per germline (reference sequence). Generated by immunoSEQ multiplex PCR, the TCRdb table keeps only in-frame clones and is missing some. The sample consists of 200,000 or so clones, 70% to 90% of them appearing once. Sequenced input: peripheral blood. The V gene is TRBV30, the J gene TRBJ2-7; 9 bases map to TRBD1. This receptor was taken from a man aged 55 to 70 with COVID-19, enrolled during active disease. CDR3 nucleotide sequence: TGTGCCTGGAGTGCAGGACAGGGGCTCTACGAGCAGTACTTC. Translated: CAWSAGQGLYEQYF.